These T cell receptor beta chains were read from a single sample in a study of PD-1 blockade in classical Hodgkin lymphoma. TCRdb's table, derived via immunoSEQ multiplex PCR, lists solely in-frame clones and lacks some. The sample has around 31,000 clones; roughly 90% are singletons. Input material: CD4+ T cells from blood. All receptors come from a human donor with classical Hodgkin lymphoma. CDR3s include the opening cysteine and the closing phenylalanine or tryptophan. D genes are given only for firm matches. Clone size, where shown, is once, few, many, or a class for clones that have expanded.

j_call	v_call	d_call	clone_size	cdr3_nt	cdr3_aa
TRBJ2-1	TRBV5-1	.	.	TGCGCCAGCAGCTTGGAGTTCCGCGCTGAGCAGTTCTTC	CASSLEFRAEQFF
TRBJ2-1	TRBV11-2	TRBD2	.	TGTGCCAGCAGCTTGTTAACTAGCGCCGAGCAGTTCTTC	CASSLLTSAEQFF
TRBJ2-7	TRBV5-4	.	.	TGTGCCAGCAGCTTTAGTCACTACGAGCAGTACTTC	CASSFSHYEQYF
TRBJ1-1	TRBV5-1	.	.	TGCGCCAGCAGCTTACCCCCGGCTGAAGCTTTCTTT	CASSLPPAEAFF
TRBJ2-1	TRBV5-1	TRBD1	.	TGCGCCAGCAGCGGCGGGACAGGGTATCGGTATGAGCAGTTCTTC	CASSGGTGYRYEQFF
TRBJ2-3	TRBV28	TRBD1	.	TGTGCCAGTTCGACAGGGGGCCTCACAGATACGCAGTATTTT	CASSTGGLTDTQYF
TRBJ2-1	TRBV5-1	.	once	TGCGCCAGCGAGGGATTCAATGAGCAGTTCTTC	CASEGFNEQFF
TRBJ2-7	TRBV11-2	.	.	TGTGCCAGCAGCTTAGACAGGGTGGGGGAGCAGTACTTC	CASSLDRVGEQYF
TRBJ1-1	TRBV18	.	.	TGTGCCAGCTCCCCAAGGGGAGGACAGCTCGTCACTGAAGCTTTCTTT	CASSPRGGQLVTEAFF
TRBJ2-4	TRBV28	.	.	TGTGCCAGCAGTGAACAGGGTCGGATTCAGTACTTC	CASSEQGRIQYF
TRBJ2-7	TRBV28	.	.	TGTGCCAGCATTTCTATATGGGGGGACTACGAGCAGTACTTC	CASISIWGDYEQYF
TRBJ1-1	TRBV19	TRBD1	.	TGTGCCAGTAGTTTGACAGGGCTTTATGAAGCTTTCTTT	CASSLTGLYEAFF
TRBJ2-1	TRBV10-3	TRBD2	.	TGTGCCATCAGTGAGGACGGGACTAGCTCCTACAATGAGCAGTTCTTC	CAISEDGTSSYNEQFF
TRBJ2-5	TRBV7-2	.	few	TGTGCCAGCACCGAACCCCCGACAGGGACCCAGTACTTC	CASTEPPTGTQYF
TRBJ2-7	TRBV28	.	.	TGTGCCAGCAGTTCGGGACGGAAGGCGTACGAGCAGTACTTC	CASSSGRKAYEQYF